A single sample is the source of the 23 T cell receptor beta chains below, sequenced in a study of blood T cell repertoires in COVID-19. Sequencing was performed with immunoSEQ multiplex PCR; in TCRdb, only in-frame clones are kept and a portion is missing. The sample lists hundreds of thousands of clones, around nine tenths seen once, with less than 15% in the top ten. The sample taken for sequencing was peripheral blood. Source of these receptors: a woman in her 70s with COVID-19, enrolled during active disease.

The genes are TRBV27 and TRBJ1-6; possible D gene TRBD1, 5 bases. The germline V and J ends were trimmed by 4 bases and 5 bases, with 12 bases remaining between them. CDR1 and CDR2 from the germline V gene are MNHEY and SMNVEV (reference sequence). This CDR3 is built from 15 residues. The CDR3, as DNA: TGTGCCAGCAGTTGGAGGGGCGAGGATAATTCACCCCTCCACTTT. Translated, it gives CASSWRGEDNSPLHF.

The chain recombines TRBV5-1 with TRBJ2-3, with a weak D call TRBD1 (5 bases). The length of the CDR3 is 13 residues. Trimming pared 4 bases from V and 3 bases from J, leaving 9 bases between. Per the germline V gene, CDR1 is SGHRS and CDR2 is YFSETQ. The DNA of the CDR3 is TGCGCCAGCAGCGAGCAGGGAACAGATACGCAGTATTTT. This encodes CASSEQGTDTQYF.

The chain uses TRBV7-2 and TRBJ1-4; 7 nucleotides agree with TRBD1. The germline CDR1 and CDR2 sequences are SGHTA and FQGNSA. The V gene end was trimmed by 3 bases and the J gene end by 3 bases; junction bases not matched to a gene: 7. The CDR3 is 16 residues long. CDR3 in DNA: TGTGCCAGCAGCTTTGACAGGGAGGCCCCTAATGAAAAACTGTTTTTT. Protein sequence: CASSFDREAPNEKLFF.

This chain joins TRBV12-5 and TRBJ1-3; tentative D call: TRBD1 (6 bases). Per the germline V gene, CDR1 is LGHNT and CDR2 is FRNRAP. This CDR3 is built from 16 residues. Deletions cut 6 bases from V and 0 bases from J, with 15 bases between. CDR3 residues: CASGLGQLYSGNTIYF. For the CDR3, the DNA is TGTGCTAGTGGGCTGGGACAACTGTACTCTGGAAACACCATATATTTT.

V is TRBV11-3 and J is TRBJ2-2; weak D call: TRBD1 (5 bases). Trimming left V 1 base short and J 4 bases short, with 7 bases between. The germline gives CDR1 SGHNT, CDR2 YENEEA. This CDR3 is built from 14 residues. CDR3 amino acids: CASSLAQGTGELFF. The CDR3 region has the DNA TGTGCCAGCAGCTTAGCCCAGGGCACCGGGGAGCTGTTTTTT.

This clone was detected a few times. This sequence joins TRBV30 and TRBJ2-7; 11 bases align to TRBD1. V lost 7 bases to trimming and J lost 4 bases; unmatched junction nucleotides: 6. The CDR3 extends over 13 amino acids. The germline CDR1 and CDR2 sequences are GTSNPN and SVGIG (reference sequence). The DNA of the CDR3 is TGTGCCTACGGCCGGGACAGGGGGTACGAGCAGTACTTC. This sequence encodes CAYGRDRGYEQYF.

CDR3 DNA sequence: TGCAGCCCCCGCGGGGGGAGGACTGAAGCTTTCTTT. Protein: CSPRGGRTEAFF. The V and J genes are TRBV29-1 and TRBJ1-1, with D possibly matching TRBD1 (5 bases). The CDR3 has 12 residues. Germline CDR1 and CDR2: SQVTM and ANQGSEA. V was pared by 8 bases and J by 5 bases, with 15 bases between.

The rearrangement links TRBV9 to TRBJ1-1; D may be TRBD1 (5 bases). The CDR3 extends over 14 amino acids. The ends were cut back, 4 bases at V and 0 bases at J, with 10 bases in the middle. CDR1 and CDR2 from the germline V gene are SGDLS and YYNGEE. Here the CDR3 reads CASSLGHLNTEAFF. CDR3 DNA sequence: TGTGCCAGCAGCCTAGGACACCTGAACACTGAAGCTTTCTTT. Full variable domain (outside the CDR3, taken from reference TRBV9 and TRBJ1-1): DSGVTQTPKHLITATGQRVTLRCSPRSGDLSVYWYQQSLDQGLQFLIQYYNGEERAKGNILERFSAQQFPDLHSELNLSSLELGDSALYFCASSLGHLNTEAFFGQGTRLTVV.

This clone occurred a few times. This rearrangement joins TRBV6-4 to TRBJ2-3, with D possibly matching TRBD2 (5 bases). CDR3 length equals 13 residues. Trimming shortened V by 2 bases and J by 4 bases, and 7 bases separated the two germline ends. Germline CDR1 is MRHNA and CDR2 is SNTAGT. This chain's CDR3 is CASSDGGADTQYF. DNA of the CDR3: TGTGCCAGCAGTGACGGAGGAGCAGATACGCAGTATTTT.

The chain employs TRBV20-1 and TRBJ2-7; 10 bases fit TRBD2. CDR3 length: 13 amino acids. Germline loops: CDR1 DFQATT, CDR2 SNEGSKA (reference sequence). J gave up 2 bases and V 3 bases, and 1 base lay outside the gene matches. This chain's CDR3 is CSASLAGAYEQYF. The CDR3 DNA follows: TGCAGTGCTAGTCTAGCGGGGGCCTACGAGCAGTACTTC.

The count of this clone is one. The CDR3 nucleotides read TGTGCCAGCAGCGTATGGGACTCCCCGACTAGCACAGATACGCAGTATTTT. It yields the protein CASSVWDSPTSTDTQYF. V gene TRBV9 combines with J gene TRBJ2-3; TRBD2 is a possible D gene (6 bases). V was cut by 1 base and J by 0 bases, with 15 bases left in between. In germline, CDR1 is SGDLS, CDR2 YYNGEE. The CDR3 totals 17 residues. The complete variable domain, with remaining parts taken from reference TRBV9 and TRBJ2-3, reads DSGVTQTPKHLITATGQRVTLRCSPRSGDLSVYWYQQSLDQGLQFLIQYYNGEERAKGNILERFSAQQFPDLHSELNLSSLELGDSALYFCASSVWDSPTSTDTQYFGPGTRLTVL.

This chain connects TRBV21-1 to TRBJ2-7; the table's D call, TRBD1, has no DNA check behind it. TRBV21-1 is listed as a pseudogene. The CDR3 length is 15 residues. CDR3 in DNA: TGTGCCAGCAGCACCCCTTGGGGCCACCTCTACGAGCAGTACTTC. Its translation is CASSTPWGHLYEQYF.

The chain employs TRBV2 and TRBJ1-2; the D gene is possibly TRBD1 (6 bases). V gave up 7 bases and J gave up 2 bases, with 14 bases separating them. This CDR3 region has 14 residues. CDR1 and CDR2 from the germline V gene are SNHLY and FYNNEI. The CDR3 DNA reads as TGTGCCAGCAAAAGCAGCCAGGGGAACTATGGCTACACCTTC. It codes for CASKSSQGNYGYTF.

This clone was counted a single time. The rearrangement joins TRBV9 to TRBJ1-2, with TRBD1 as a possible D gene (6 bases). The CDR3 is 16 amino acids. With 0 bases removed from V and 4 bases from J, the gap between germline ends came to 16 bases. From germline, CDR1 is SGDLS and CDR2 YYNGEE. Written as DNA, the CDR3 is TGTGCCAGCAGCGTAGATGCAGGGGCCCTGGTCTATGGCTACACCTTC. This translates into CASSVDAGALVYGYTF. Together with reference TRBV9 and TRBJ1-2, the CDR3 gives the full variable domain: DSGVTQTPKHLITATGQRVTLRCSPRSGDLSVYWYQQSLDQGLQFLIQYYNGEERAKGNILERFSAQQFPDLHSELNLSSLELGDSALYFCASSVDAGALVYGYTFGSGTRLTVV.

V and J are TRBV3-1 (or the pseudogene TRBV3-2) and TRBJ1-6; 8 nucleotides align to TRBD1. The trim removed 0 bases at V and 0 bases at J, leaving 10 bases unmatched. In germline, CDR1 is LGHDT, CDR2 YNNKEL (reference sequence). The CDR3 is 20 residues long. CDR3 protein: CASSQEVLRDRSSYNSPLHF. In DNA, the CDR3 is TGTGCCAGCAGCCAAGAAGTATTACGGGACAGGAGCTCCTATAATTCACCCCTCCACTTT.

Written as DNA, the CDR3 is TGTGCCAGCAGCGAAGGACTTATGAACTACGAGCAGTACTTC. Its protein is CASSEGLMNYEQYF. This rearrangement joins TRBV9 to TRBJ2-7, with D perhaps matching TRBD2 (5 bases). The V gene's germline CDR1 is SGDLS and CDR2 YYNGEE. The V gene lost 3 bases and the J gene lost 3 bases, with 13 bases spanning the gap. The CDR3 is 14 amino acids.

V and J are TRBV2 and TRBJ2-7; unclear D gene. In germline, CDR1 is SNHLY, CDR2 FYNNEI. V dropped 7 bases and J dropped 4 bases, with 8 bases sitting between them. There are 11 residues in the CDR3. The CDR3 here is CASIGEYEQYF. In DNA form, the CDR3 reads TGTGCCAGCATAGGAGAATACGAGCAGTACTTC.

This CDR3 is CASSFTYSSYNEQFF. DNA of the CDR3: TGTGCCAGCAGCTTCACCTATTCCTCTTACAATGAGCAGTTCTTC. The chain joins TRBV7-6 to TRBJ2-1; no firm D call. This CDR3 contains 15 residues. V lost 3 bases to trimming and J lost 4 bases, with 13 bases between them. CDR1 and CDR2 from the germline V gene are SGHVS and FNYEAQ.

J is TRBJ1-5 and V is TRBV6-6; D unresolved. The CDR3 sequence is 16 residues long. Trimming shortened V by 2 bases and J by 7 bases, and 18 bases separated the two germline ends. The V gene's germline CDR1 is MNHNY and CDR2 SVGAGI (reference sequence). In nucleotides, the CDR3 is TGTGCCAGCAGTTACCCGTCGGGGAGGGAGGCCCAGCCCCAGCATTTT. It translates to CASSYPSGREAQPQHF.

The genes are TRBV2 and TRBJ2-7, with 10 positions matching TRBD1. Trimming at V came to 7 bases and at J to 0 bases, leaving 3 bases not matched to a gene. The CDR3 length is 14 residues. Germline V gene sequence: CDR1 SNHLY, CDR2 FYNNEI. The CDR3 DNA is TGTGCCAGCAAAGGACAGGGGGACTCCTACGAGCAGTACTTC. Its translation is CASKGQGDSYEQYF.

The chain employs TRBV12-5 and TRBJ2-5, with D tentatively TRBD2 (5 bases). Germline-derived CDR1 and CDR2 are LGHNT and FRNRAP. The V end was cut by 0 bases, the J end by 7 bases, with 15 bases between. CDR3 length: 15 residues. The CDR3 loop reads CASGLVFAGGRTQYF. The CDR3 nucleotides are TGTGCTAGTGGTTTGGTATTTGCTGGTGGGAGGACCCAGTACTTC.

The gene calls are TRBV29-1 and TRBJ1-1, with D hard to call. Germline V gene data show CDR1 as SQVTM and CDR2 as ANQGSEA. The length of the CDR3 is 13 residues. V lost 7 bases to trimming and J lost 1 base, with 13 bases between them. CDR3 bases: TGCAGCGGGAAGGTGGAGTGGAACACTGAAGCTTTCTTT. Its translation is CSGKVEWNTEAFF.

The rearrangement uses TRBV27 and TRBJ1-5; possibly TRBD1 for D (5 bases). CDR3 length equals 15 residues. Germline V gives CDR1 MNHEY, CDR2 SMNVEV (reference sequence). The ends were cut back, 5 bases at V and 0 bases at J, with 11 bases in the middle. For the CDR3, the DNA is TGTGCCAGCAGTATCGAAGGGGTTAGCAATCAGCCCCAGCATTTT. Translating gives CASSIEGVSNQPQHF.